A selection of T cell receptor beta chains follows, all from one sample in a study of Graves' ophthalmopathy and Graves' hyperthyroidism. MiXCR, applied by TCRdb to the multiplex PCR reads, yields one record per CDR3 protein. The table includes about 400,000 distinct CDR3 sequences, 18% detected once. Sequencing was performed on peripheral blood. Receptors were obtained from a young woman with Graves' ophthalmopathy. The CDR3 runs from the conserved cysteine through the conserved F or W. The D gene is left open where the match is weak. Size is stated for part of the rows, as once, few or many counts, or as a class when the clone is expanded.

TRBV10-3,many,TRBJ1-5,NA,TGTGCCATCAGTGACTGGGATAGCAATCAGCCCCAGCATTTT,CAISDWDSNQPQHF
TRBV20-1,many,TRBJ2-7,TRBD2,TGCAGTGCTAGAGATCGGCGGGGGTTCTCCTACGAGCAGTACTTC,CSARDRRGFSYEQYF
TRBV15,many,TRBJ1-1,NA,TGTGCCACCAGCAGAGCGTTACGGAGGAGGAGTACTGAAGCTTTCTTT,CATSRALRRRSTEAFF
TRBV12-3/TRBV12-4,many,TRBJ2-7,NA,TGTGCCAGCATGGGTTACGCGAGCGAGCAGTACTTC,CASMGYASEQYF
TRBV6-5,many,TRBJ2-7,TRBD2,TGTGCCAGCGGTAGGGAGGGCCTCAGCTCCTACGAGCAGTACTTC,CASGREGLSSYEQYF
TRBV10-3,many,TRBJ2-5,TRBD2,TGTGCCATCAGTGAGGCGGGGGGGCCCCAAGAGACCCAGTACTTC,CAISEAGGPQETQYF
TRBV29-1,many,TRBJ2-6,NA,TGCAGCGTTCGTACCGGATCTGGGGCCAACGTCCTGACTTTC,CSVRTGSGANVLTF
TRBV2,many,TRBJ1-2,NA,TGTGCCAGCAGGGTTGGAGGGGCGGCCCCTGGCTACACCTTC,CASRVGGAAPGYTF
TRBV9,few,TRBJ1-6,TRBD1,TGTGCCAGCAGCGCCACGGGACAGGAAAATTCACCCCTCCACTTT,CASSATGQENSPLHF
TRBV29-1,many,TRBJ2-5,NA,TGCAGCGTTGATCGGCTAAAAGAGACCCAGTACTTC,CSVDRLKETQYF
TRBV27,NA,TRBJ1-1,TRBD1,TGTGCCAGCAGACGCGGACAGGATTACACTGAAGCTTTCTTT,CASRRGQDYTEAFF
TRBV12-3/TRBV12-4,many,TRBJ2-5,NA,TGTGCCAGCAGTGGGGGTGAGGGGAATTTGGAGACCCAGTACTTC,CASSGGEGNLETQYF
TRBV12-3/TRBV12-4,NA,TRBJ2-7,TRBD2,TGTGCCAGCAGTAGAGGGACTAGCGGGAGTATATACGAGCAGTACTTC,CASSRGTSGSIYEQYF
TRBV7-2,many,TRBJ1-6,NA,TGTGCCAGCAGCGAGGGCCGAAGTAATTCACCCCTCCACTTT,CASSEGRSNSPLHF
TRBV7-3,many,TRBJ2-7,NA,TGTGCCAGCAGTTTTACCCCGACAGGTTCCTACGAGCAGTACTTC,CASSFTPTGSYEQYF
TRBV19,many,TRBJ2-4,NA,TGTGCCAGTAGACACTCGGGGGCGAACATTCAGTACTTC,CASRHSGANIQYF
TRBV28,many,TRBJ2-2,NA,TGTGCCAGCAGTTTTCCCGGAGGAACCACCGGGGAGCTGTTTTTT,CASSFPGGTTGELFF
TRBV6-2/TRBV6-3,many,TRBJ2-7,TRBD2,TGTGCCAGCGACCCCGGGGGGACCTCCTACGAGCAGTACTTC,CASDPGGTSYEQYF
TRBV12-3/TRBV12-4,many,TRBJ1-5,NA,TGTGCCAGCACCCGGGAGGCGGGGCAGCCCCAGCATTTT,CASTREAGQPQHF
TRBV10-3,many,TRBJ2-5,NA,TGTGCCATCAGTGGGGGTAGCGCACTTAAAGAGACCCAGTACTTC,CAISGGSALKETQYF
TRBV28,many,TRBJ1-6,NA,TGTGCCAGCGCCCAGGGGTCTTCACCCCTCCACTTT,CASAQGSSPLHF
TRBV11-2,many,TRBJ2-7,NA,TGTGCCAGCAGCATACTCCGGGGCCAAAACTACGAGCAGTACTTC,CASSILRGQNYEQYF
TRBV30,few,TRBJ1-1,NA,TGTGCCTGGGACCCACTGTTTGGCACTGAAGCTTTCTTT,CAWDPLFGTEAFF
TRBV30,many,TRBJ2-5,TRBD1,TGTGCCTGGGGGCGGACAGGGGATGAGACCCAGTACTTC,CAWGRTGDETQYF
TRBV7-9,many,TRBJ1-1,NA,TGTGCCAGCAGCTTTGTGAACACTGAAGCTTTCTTT,CASSFVNTEAFF
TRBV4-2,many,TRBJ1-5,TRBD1,TGTGCCAGCAGCCCCGACAGGGTCAATCAGCCCCAGCATTTT,CASSPDRVNQPQHF
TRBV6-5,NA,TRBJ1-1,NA,TGTGCCAGCAGTTACTGGGACGGCCTGAACACTGAAGCTTTCTTT,CASSYWDGLNTEAFF
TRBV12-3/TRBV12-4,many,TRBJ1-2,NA,TGTGCCAGCAGTCCGATCGCAGGGGAGTCTGGCTACACCTTC,CASSPIAGESGYTF
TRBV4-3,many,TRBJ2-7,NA,TGCGCCAGCAGCCAAGAGAGACAGGCGGGCTACGAGCAGTACTTC,CASSQERQAGYEQYF
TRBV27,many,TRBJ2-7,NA,TGTGCCAGCAGTCCTCTCGGGACGGCCTACGAGCAGTACTTC,CASSPLGTAYEQYF
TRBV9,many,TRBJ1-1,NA,TGTGCCAGCAGCGTAGAACTGAACACTGAAGCTTTCTTT,CASSVELNTEAFF
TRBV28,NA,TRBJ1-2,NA,TGTGCCAGCAGCATGGGGGGGCTTGGCTACACCTTC,CASSMGGLGYTF
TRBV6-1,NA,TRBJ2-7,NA,TGTGCCAGCAGTAGAACAGTGAGCTCCTACGAGCAGTACTTC,CASSRTVSSYEQYF